This is a list of T cell receptor beta chains from one sample in a study of CD8 T cells in ankylosing spondylitis. From the 5' RACE reads, TCRdb called clonotypes with MiXCR, one entry per CDR3 protein. The table shows roughly 220,000 distinct CDR3 sequences, with around 16% occurring only once. Input material: blood, either unsorted or a sorted T cell fraction (not recorded which). These TCRs come from a male donor with ankylosing spondylitis. The CDR3 runs from the conserved cysteine through the conserved F or W. The D gene is left open where the match is weak. Clone size appears in some rows only: once, few, many, or a class for an expanded clone.

D gene: TRBD2
V gene: TRBV27
J gene: TRBJ2-3
clone size: few
CDR3 length: 18
CDR3 protein: CASSFSAASGGSTDTQYF
CDR3 DNA: TGTGCCAGCAGTTTTTCCGCAGCTAGCGGGGGGAGCACAGATACGCAGTATTTT

D gene: TRBD1
V gene: TRBV4-2
J gene: TRBJ2-7
clone size: few
CDR3 length: 16
CDR3 protein: CASSQPYTGDYYEQYF
CDR3 DNA: TGTGCCAGCAGCCAGCCCTACACAGGGGATTACTACGAGCAGTACTTC

D gene: NA
V gene: TRBV5-6
J gene: TRBJ1-2
clone size: few
CDR3 length: 15
CDR3 protein: CASSRGTNLGYGYTF
CDR3 DNA: TGTGCCAGCAGCAGGGGGACAAACCTAGGCTATGGCTACACCTTC

D gene: NA
V gene: TRBV13
J gene: TRBJ2-5
clone size: few
CDR3 length: 13
CDR3 protein: CASSLGPQETQYF
CDR3 DNA: TGTGCCAGCAGCCTCGGACCCCAAGAGACCCAGTACTTC

D gene: NA
V gene: TRBV25-1
J gene: TRBJ2-1
clone size: NA
CDR3 length: 14
CDR3 protein: CASSASMAYNEQFF
CDR3 DNA: TGTGCCAGCAGTGCGTCTATGGCCTACAATGAGCAGTTCTTC

D gene: NA
V gene: TRBV29-1
J gene: TRBJ2-7
clone size: NA
CDR3 length: 11
CDR3 protein: CSVGSSYEQYF
CDR3 DNA: TGCAGCGTTGGCAGCTCCTACGAGCAGTACTTC

D gene: NA
V gene: TRBV11-2
J gene: TRBJ2-4
clone size: many
CDR3 length: 13
CDR3 protein: CASSSPGENIQYF
CDR3 DNA: TGTGCCAGCAGCTCCCCAGGGGAAAACATTCAGTACTTC

D gene: NA
V gene: TRBV24-1
J gene: TRBJ2-2
clone size: NA
CDR3 length: 14
CDR3 protein: CATSSVARGGELFF
CDR3 DNA: TGTGCCACCAGTTCGGTGGCGAGGGGCGGGGAGCTGTTTTTT

D gene: NA
V gene: TRBV11-3
J gene: TRBJ2-3
clone size: few
CDR3 length: 15
CDR3 protein: CASSSRDVSTDTQYF
CDR3 DNA: TGTGCCAGCAGCTCCCGGGACGTAAGCACAGATACGCAGTATTTT

D gene: NA
V gene: TRBV20-1
J gene: TRBJ2-7
clone size: NA
CDR3 length: 14
CDR3 protein: CSASPEPSGYEQYF
CDR3 DNA: TGCAGTGCTTCACCCGAGCCCTCGGGCTACGAGCAGTACTTC

D gene: TRBD1
V gene: TRBV20-1
J gene: TRBJ1-1
clone size: few
CDR3 length: 13
CDR3 protein: CSARGTGNTEAFF
CDR3 DNA: TGCAGTGCTAGAGGGACAGGGAACACTGAAGCTTTCTTT